A selection of T cell receptor beta chains follows, all from one sample in a study of early T cells in non-severe SARS-CoV-2 infection. Using its own MiXCR run on the 5' RACE reads, TCRdb lists one record per CDR3 protein. The sample includes 30,000 to 40,000 distinct CDR3 sequences, roughly 7.1% of them seen just once. This material consisted of whole blood, taken at baseline. The receptors stem from an adult who was a healthcare worker with PCR-confirmed SARS-CoV-2 infection or an uninfected control (not recorded which). CDR3s include the opening cysteine and the closing phenylalanine or tryptophan. A D gene is named only where the DNA matches it firmly. Clone size is shown for a subset of rows, as once, few, many or a class of expanded clone.

j_call: TRBJ1-2; v_call: TRBV6-1; d_call: -; clone_size: many; cdr3_nt: TGTGCCAGCAGTGAATCCTGGGGGGGAGGTGGCTACACCTTC; cdr3_aa: CASSESWGGGGYTF
j_call: TRBJ1-5; v_call: TRBV6-1; d_call: -; clone_size: many; cdr3_nt: TGTGCCAGCAGTGACTGGGGGGACAATCAGCCCCAGCATTTT; cdr3_aa: CASSDWGDNQPQHF
j_call: TRBJ2-1; v_call: TRBV9; d_call: TRBD2; clone_size: -; cdr3_nt: TGTGCCAGCAGCGCCGGACTAGCGGGTGTTCGGTACAATGAGCAGTTCTTC; cdr3_aa: CASSAGLAGVRYNEQFF
j_call: TRBJ2-7; v_call: TRBV11-1; d_call: -; clone_size: many; cdr3_nt: TGTGCCAGCAGCTTATCTGGGGGCGTCTACGAGCAGTACTTC; cdr3_aa: CASSLSGGVYEQYF
j_call: TRBJ2-6; v_call: TRBV7-9; d_call: -; clone_size: -; cdr3_nt: TGTGCCAGCAGCTTACCACAGGGCCCTGGGGCCAACGTCCTGACTTTC; cdr3_aa: CASSLPQGPGANVLTF
j_call: TRBJ2-1; v_call: TRBV28; d_call: TRBD1; clone_size: -; cdr3_nt: TGTGCCAGCAGCCGGGACAGGCAACTTGAGCAGTTCTTC; cdr3_aa: CASSRDRQLEQFF
j_call: TRBJ2-1; v_call: TRBV20-1; d_call: -; clone_size: many; cdr3_nt: TGCAGTGCACCTAGCGTACCGCGCTCCTACAATGAGCAGTTCTTC; cdr3_aa: CSAPSVPRSYNEQFF
j_call: TRBJ1-1; v_call: TRBV20-1; d_call: -; clone_size: many; cdr3_nt: TGCAGTGCCGGAAAACAGGGTAATACTGAAGCTTTCTTT; cdr3_aa: CSAGKQGNTEAFF
j_call: TRBJ2-3; v_call: TRBV11-2; d_call: TRBD2; clone_size: many; cdr3_nt: TGTGCCACCCGCGGTGGCGGGAGAAGCACAGATACGCAGTATTTT; cdr3_aa: CATRGGGRSTDTQYF
j_call: TRBJ2-7; v_call: TRBV20-1; d_call: -; clone_size: many; cdr3_nt: TGCAGTGCTAGGGACAGCTCCTACGAGCAGTACTTC; cdr3_aa: CSARDSSYEQYF
j_call: TRBJ1-2; v_call: TRBV4-3; d_call: -; clone_size: -; cdr3_nt: TGCGCCAGCAGCCAAGACAGGAACTATGGCTACACCTTC; cdr3_aa: CASSQDRNYGYTF
j_call: TRBJ2-5; v_call: TRBV10-3; d_call: -; clone_size: -; cdr3_nt: TGTGCCATCAGTGAGTCGATGGCTAGCCTTGGAGAGACCCAGTACTTC; cdr3_aa: CAISESMASLGETQYF
j_call: TRBJ2-1; v_call: TRBV24-1; d_call: -; clone_size: few; cdr3_nt: TGTGCCACCAGTGATTACCTCGATGAGCAGTTCTTC; cdr3_aa: CATSDYLDEQFF
j_call: TRBJ2-1; v_call: TRBV5-5; d_call: -; clone_size: few; cdr3_nt: TGTGCCAGCAGCCTGATCACAGTCTACAATGAGCAGTTCTTC; cdr3_aa: CASSLITVYNEQFF
j_call: TRBJ2-1; v_call: TRBV7-9; d_call: -; clone_size: -; cdr3_nt: TGTGCCAGCAGCCCGATGACTAGCAATGAGCAGTTCTTC; cdr3_aa: CASSPMTSNEQFF
j_call: TRBJ2-2; v_call: TRBV10-2; d_call: -; clone_size: many; cdr3_nt: TGCGCCAGCAGTGTTTGGGGCTCCGGGGAGCTGTTTTTT; cdr3_aa: CASSVWGSGELFF